This paragraph reports one TCR beta chain. Its antigen is still unknown. In germline, CDR1 is MNHEY, CDR2 SVGAGI. V was pared by 0 bases and J by 2 bases, with 10 bases between. The CDR3 is 15 residues long. Vbeta (60) and Jbeta (13) primers were used in the PCR. Libraries were prepared by immunoSEQ multiplex PCR; TCRdb keeps only in-frame clonotypes and omits some of them. The sample consists of tens of thousands of clones, over 60% of them appearing once. The data stem from a study of cytomegalovirus exposure and HLA in healthy donors. Study findings and constraints: Per a later analysis, approximately 16,000 TCR beta sequences showed association with HLA alleles at 0.05 false discovery rate. Later genetic work tied a missense DCLRE1C variant to beta-chain V and J trimming. Within a later analysis, the majority of CMV-associated TCR beta chains appeared HLA-restricted. Across donors, most TCRs were seen rarely, yet some public ones were widespread.

Material: PBMCs. This clonotype originated in a woman between 45 and 60 years old in good health and CMV-seropositive. The rearrangement uses TRBV6-5 and TRBJ1-2; a possible D gene is TRBD1 (6 bases). The CDR3 sequence: CASSYSSDSNYGYTF. The CDR3 DNA is TGTGCCAGCAGTTACTCGTCGGACAGCAACTATGGCTACACCTTC.